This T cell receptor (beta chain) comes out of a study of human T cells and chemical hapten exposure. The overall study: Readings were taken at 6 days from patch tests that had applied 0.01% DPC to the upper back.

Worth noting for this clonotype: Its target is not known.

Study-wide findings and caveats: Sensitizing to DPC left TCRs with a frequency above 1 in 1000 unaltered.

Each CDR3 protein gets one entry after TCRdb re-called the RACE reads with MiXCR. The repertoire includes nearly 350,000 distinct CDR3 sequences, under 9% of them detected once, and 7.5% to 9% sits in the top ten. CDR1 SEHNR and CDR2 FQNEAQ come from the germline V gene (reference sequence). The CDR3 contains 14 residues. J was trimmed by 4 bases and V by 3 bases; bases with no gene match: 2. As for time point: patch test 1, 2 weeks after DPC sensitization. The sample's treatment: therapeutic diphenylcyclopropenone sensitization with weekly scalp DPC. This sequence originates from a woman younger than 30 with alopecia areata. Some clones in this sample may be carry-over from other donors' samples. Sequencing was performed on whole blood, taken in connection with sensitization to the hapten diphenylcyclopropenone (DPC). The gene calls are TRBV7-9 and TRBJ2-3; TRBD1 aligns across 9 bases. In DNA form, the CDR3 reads TGTGCCAGCAGCTTCTGGGACAGGGCAGATACGCAGTATTTT. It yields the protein CASSFWDRADTQYF.